This TCR beta chain was profiled in a study of blood T cell repertoires in COVID-19. As for the study in general: Acute-phase and convalescent COVID-19 samples originated in the United States, Italy and Spain. PBMCs, B-cell-depleted T cells, or T cells were the source of the cDNA or gDNA that made up the material.

In the source study's methods: Researchers report that nucleated cell counts were estimated from reference gene primer amplification. The protocol was immunoSEQ multiplex PCR, while the TCRdb copy is restricted to in-frame clones and leaves out a portion. The DNA gave D and trimming, while V, J and clone size come from that table. Of fewer than 200,000 clones in the sample, 65% to 85% were seen once. The receptor comes from a woman older than 75 with active or convalescent COVID-19. Sequences were obtained from peripheral blood.

In DNA, the CDR3 is TGTGCCAGCAGTAACGGGAACTACGGCGAGCAGTACTTC. It specifies CASSNGNYGEQYF. The chain carries TRBV6-5 and TRBJ2-7; maybe TRBD2 (5 bases). The V gene's germline CDR1 is MNHEY and CDR2 SVGAGI. This CDR3 has 13 amino acids. Trimming took off 5 bases at V and 6 bases at J, with 14 bases between the two ends.